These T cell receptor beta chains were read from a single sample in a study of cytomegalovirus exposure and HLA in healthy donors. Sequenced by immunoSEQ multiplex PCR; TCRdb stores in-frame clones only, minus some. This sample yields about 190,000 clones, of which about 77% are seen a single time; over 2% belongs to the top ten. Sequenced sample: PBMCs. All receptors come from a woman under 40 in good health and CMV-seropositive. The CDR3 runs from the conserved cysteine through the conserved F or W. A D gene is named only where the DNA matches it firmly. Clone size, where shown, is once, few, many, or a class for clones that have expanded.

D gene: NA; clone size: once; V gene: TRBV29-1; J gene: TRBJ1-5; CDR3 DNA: TGCAGCGTTGTCTTAAGGGGGAATCAGCCCCAGCATTTT; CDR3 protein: CSVVLRGNQPQHF
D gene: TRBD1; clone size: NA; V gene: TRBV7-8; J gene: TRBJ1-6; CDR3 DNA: TGTGCCAGCAGCTTAACACCCGGGACAGGGAGAAGGGCCTATAATTCACCCCTCCACTTT; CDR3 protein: CASSLTPGTGRRAYNSPLHF
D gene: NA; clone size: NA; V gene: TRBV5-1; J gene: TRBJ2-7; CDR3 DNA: TGCGCCAGCAGCTTGGGTCTAGCTCTAAACTACGAGCAGTACTTC; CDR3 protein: CASSLGLALNYEQYF
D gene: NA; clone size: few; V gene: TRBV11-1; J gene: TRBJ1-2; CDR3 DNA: TGTGCCAGCAGCTTCGCGAACGGAGGCGGTGGCTACACCTTC; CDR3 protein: CASSFANGGGGYTF
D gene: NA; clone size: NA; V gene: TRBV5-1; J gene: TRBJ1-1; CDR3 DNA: TGCGCCAGCAGCTTGGCCGAGGGTGGCACTGAAGCTTTCTTT; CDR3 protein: CASSLAEGGTEAFF
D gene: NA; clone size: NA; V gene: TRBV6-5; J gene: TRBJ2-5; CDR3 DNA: TGTGCCAGCGGAGATGGGGGGGCGAGAGAGACCCAGTACTTC; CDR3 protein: CASGDGGARETQYF
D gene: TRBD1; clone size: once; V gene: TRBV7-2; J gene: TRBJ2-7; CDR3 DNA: TGTGCCAGCAGCCGTCCGGGACAGGGGTCCTACGAGCAGTACTTC; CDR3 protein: CASSRPGQGSYEQYF
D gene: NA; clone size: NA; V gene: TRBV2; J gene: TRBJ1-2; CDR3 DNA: TGTGCCAGCAGCGGACAGAGCGGTATTAATGGCTACACCTTC; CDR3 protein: CASSGQSGINGYTF
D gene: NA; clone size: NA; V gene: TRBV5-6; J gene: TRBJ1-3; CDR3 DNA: TGTGCCAGCAGCAGAGGGTGGGGTCCCAGCTCTGGAAACACCATATATTTT; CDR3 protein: CASSRGWGPSSGNTIYF
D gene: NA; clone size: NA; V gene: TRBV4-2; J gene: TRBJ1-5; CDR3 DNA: TGTGCCAGCAGCCAAGCGGTCCCGGGGGATCAGCCCCAGCATTTT; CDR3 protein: CASSQAVPGDQPQHF
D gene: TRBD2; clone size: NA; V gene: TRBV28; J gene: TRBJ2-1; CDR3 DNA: TGTGCCAGCAGAATACTAGCGGGGGGGCCCGGGCAGTTCTTC; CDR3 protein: CASRILAGGPGQFF
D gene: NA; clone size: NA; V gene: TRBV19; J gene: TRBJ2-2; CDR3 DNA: TGTGCCAGTAGTATAGATGGGGTGAGCGGCCTTATTGGGCTGTTTTTT; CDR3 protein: CASSIDGVSGLIGLFF
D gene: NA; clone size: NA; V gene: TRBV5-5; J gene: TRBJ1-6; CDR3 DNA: TGTGCCAGCAGCTTGTCGCCAGTCGCCGTCTCCTATAATTCACCCCTCCACTTT; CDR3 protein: CASSLSPVAVSYNSPLHF
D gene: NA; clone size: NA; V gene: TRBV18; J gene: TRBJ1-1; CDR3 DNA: TGTGCCAGCTCACCAGAGACAGCTAACACTGAAGCTTTCTTT; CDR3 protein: CASSPETANTEAFF
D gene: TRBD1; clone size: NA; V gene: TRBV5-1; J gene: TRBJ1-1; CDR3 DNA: TGCGCCAGCAGCTTATCCACAGGGGGGAGGACTGAAGCTTTCTTT; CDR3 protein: CASSLSTGGRTEAFF
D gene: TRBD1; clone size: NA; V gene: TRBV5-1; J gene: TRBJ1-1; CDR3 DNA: TGCGCCAGCAGCAGACAAACAGGGGAGTACACTGAAGCTTTCTTT; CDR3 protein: CASSRQTGEYTEAFF
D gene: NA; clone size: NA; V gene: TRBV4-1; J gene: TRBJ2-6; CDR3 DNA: TGCGCCAGCAGCCAAGAAACCGGGAGTTTAACTTTC; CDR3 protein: CASSQETGSLTF
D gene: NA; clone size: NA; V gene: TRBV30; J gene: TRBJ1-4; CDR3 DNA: TGTGCCTGGAGCGTCGGGCGGGGGGAAAAACTGTTTTTT; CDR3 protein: CAWSVGRGEKLFF
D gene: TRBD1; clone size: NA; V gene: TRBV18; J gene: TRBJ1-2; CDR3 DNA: TGTGCCAGCTCACTGACAGGGGGCGAGGGCTACACCTTC; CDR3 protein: CASSLTGGEGYTF
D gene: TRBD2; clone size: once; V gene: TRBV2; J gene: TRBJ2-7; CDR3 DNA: TGTGCCAGCAGTTTGGGTGGTGGCGGGAGGATTGACGAGCAGTACTTC; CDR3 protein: CASSLGGGGRIDEQYF
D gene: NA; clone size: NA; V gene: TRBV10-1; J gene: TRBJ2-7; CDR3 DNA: TGCGCCAGCAGGAACAAACAGGGAAGCTCCTACGAGCAGTACTTC; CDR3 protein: CASRNKQGSSYEQYF
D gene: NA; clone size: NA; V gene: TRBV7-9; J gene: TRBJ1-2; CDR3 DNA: TGTGCCAGCATCATCTTAACCCCGGGTTATGGCTACACCTTC; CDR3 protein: CASIILTPGYGYTF
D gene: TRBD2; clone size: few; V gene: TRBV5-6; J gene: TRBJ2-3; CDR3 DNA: TGTGCCAGCAGCCGAAGGACTAGCGGGAGTGGCTGGGATACGCAGTATTTT; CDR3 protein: CASSRRTSGSGWDTQYF
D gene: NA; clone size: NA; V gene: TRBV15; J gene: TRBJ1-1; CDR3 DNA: TGTGCCACCAGCAGAGAAGTGGGGAGATGGACTGAAGCTTTCTTT; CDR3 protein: CATSREVGRWTEAFF
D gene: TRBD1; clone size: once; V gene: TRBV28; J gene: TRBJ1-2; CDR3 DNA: TGTGCCAGCATCACAGGGGGGGCGGCCTTTTATGGCTACACCTTC; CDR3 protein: CASITGGAAFYGYTF
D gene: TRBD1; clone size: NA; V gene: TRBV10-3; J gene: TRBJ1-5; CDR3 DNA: TGTGCCATCAGTGAGTTTGGGGCAGGGGGCGGACAGCCCCAGCATTTT; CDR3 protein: CAISEFGAGGGQPQHF
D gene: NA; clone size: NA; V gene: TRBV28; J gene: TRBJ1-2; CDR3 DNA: TGTGCCAGCAGTTTCCAGGGCTCAGGCTATGGCTACACCTTC; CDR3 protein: CASSFQGSGYGYTF
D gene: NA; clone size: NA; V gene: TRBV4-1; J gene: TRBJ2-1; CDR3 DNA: TGCGCCAGCAGCCAAGATCAGGGGGGCTCCTACAATGAGCAGTTCTTC; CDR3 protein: CASSQDQGGSYNEQFF
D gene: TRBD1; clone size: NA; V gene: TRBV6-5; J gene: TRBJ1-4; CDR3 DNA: TGTGCCAGCAGTAGGGACAGATGGGGTGAAAAACTGTTTTTT; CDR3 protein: CASSRDRWGEKLFF
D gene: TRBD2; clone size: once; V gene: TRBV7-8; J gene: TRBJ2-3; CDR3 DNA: TGTGCCAGCAGCTCAGATTTAGCGGGAGCCTACACAGATACGCAGTATTTT; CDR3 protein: CASSSDLAGAYTDTQYF
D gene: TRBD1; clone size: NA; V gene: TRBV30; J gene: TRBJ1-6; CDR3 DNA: TGTGCCTGGGGGACAGGGGGGAGTTCACCCCTCCACTTT; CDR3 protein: CAWGTGGSSPLHF
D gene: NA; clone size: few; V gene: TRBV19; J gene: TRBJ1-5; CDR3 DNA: TGTGCCAGTGGGGCCCAAGTCCAACCCCAGCATTTT; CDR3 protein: CASGAQVQPQHF
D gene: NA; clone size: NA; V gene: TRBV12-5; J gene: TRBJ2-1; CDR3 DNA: TGTGCTAGTGGTTTGGTATTTGGAGGCCCCTCAGACAATGAGCAGTTCTTC; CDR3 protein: CASGLVFGGPSDNEQFF
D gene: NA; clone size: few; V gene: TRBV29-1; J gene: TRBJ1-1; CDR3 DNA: TGCAGCGTTGGGCCAGGGGTGAACACTGAAGCTTTCTTT; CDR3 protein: CSVGPGVNTEAFF
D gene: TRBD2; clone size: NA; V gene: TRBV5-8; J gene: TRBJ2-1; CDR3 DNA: TGTGCCAGCAGCTTGTACGGGGGGGCCTACAATGAGCAGTTCTTC; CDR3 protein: CASSLYGGAYNEQFF
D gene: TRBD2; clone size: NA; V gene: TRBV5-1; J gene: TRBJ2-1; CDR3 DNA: TGCGCCAGCAGCTTGGGGAGACTAGCGGGAGGGGGCTCCTACAATGAGCAGTTCTTC; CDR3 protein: CASSLGRLAGGGSYNEQFF
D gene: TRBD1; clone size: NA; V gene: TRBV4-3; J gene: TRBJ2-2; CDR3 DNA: TGCGCCAGCAGCCATCGAGGGACAGCCACCGGGGAGCTGTTTTTT; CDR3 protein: CASSHRGTATGELFF
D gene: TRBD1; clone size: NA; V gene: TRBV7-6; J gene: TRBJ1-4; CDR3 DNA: TGTGCCAGCAGCTTAGGCCTGGGGACAGCTAATGAAAAACTGTTTTTT; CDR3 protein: CASSLGLGTANEKLFF
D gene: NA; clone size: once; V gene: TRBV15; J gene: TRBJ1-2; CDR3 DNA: TGTGCCACCAGTCTACGGTTTGCCTATGGCTACACCTTC; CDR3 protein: CATSLRFAYGYTF
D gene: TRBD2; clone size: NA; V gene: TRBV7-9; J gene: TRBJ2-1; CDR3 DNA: TGTGCCAGCAGCTTAGGGCTAGCGGTCTACAATGAGCAGTTCTTC; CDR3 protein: CASSLGLAVYNEQFF
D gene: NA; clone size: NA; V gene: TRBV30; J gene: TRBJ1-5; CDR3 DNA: TGTGCCTGGAGTGTAAAGTCAGTCCAGCCCCAGCATTTT; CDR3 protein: CAWSVKSVQPQHF
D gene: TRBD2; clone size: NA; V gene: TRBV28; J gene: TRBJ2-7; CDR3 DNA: TGTGCCAGCAGTTTTAGTCGGGCGGGAGGGCCTCGCGAGCAGTACTTC; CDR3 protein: CASSFSRAGGPREQYF
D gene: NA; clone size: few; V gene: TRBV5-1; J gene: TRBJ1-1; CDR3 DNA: TGCGCCAGCAGCGCACAGGGTGGGAACACTGAAGCTTTCTTT; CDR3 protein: CASSAQGGNTEAFF
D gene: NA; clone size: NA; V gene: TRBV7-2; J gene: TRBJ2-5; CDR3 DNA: TGTGCCAGCAGCTTGAACCGCGGCTTCTGGGAGACCCAGTACTTC; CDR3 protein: CASSLNRGFWETQYF
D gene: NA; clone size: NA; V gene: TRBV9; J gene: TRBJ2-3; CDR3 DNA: TGTGCCAGCAGCCCCTGGGAGTGGACAGATACGCAGTATTTT; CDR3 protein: CASSPWEWTDTQYF
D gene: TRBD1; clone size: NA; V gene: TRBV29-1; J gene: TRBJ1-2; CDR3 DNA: TGCAGCGTCGGGGACAGCAGGGGCTACACCTTC; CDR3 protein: CSVGDSRGYTF
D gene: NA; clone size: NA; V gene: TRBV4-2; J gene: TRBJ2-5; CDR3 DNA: TGTGCCAGCAGCCAAGTTTCAGCGGGAGAGACCCAGTACTTC; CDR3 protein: CASSQVSAGETQYF
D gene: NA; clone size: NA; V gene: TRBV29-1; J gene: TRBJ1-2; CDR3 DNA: TGCAGCGCACCGGACAGCGGAACTAACTATGGCTACACCTTC; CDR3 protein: CSAPDSGTNYGYTF
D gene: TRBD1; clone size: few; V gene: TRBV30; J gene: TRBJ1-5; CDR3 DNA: TGTGCCTGGAGCCCAGGGGGAGGTGGAAACAATCAGCCCCAGCATTTT; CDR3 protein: CAWSPGGGGNNQPQHF
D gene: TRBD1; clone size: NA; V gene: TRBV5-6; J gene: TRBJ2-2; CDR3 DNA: TGTGCCAGCAGCTTACCAGGGGGCCCAAACACCGGGGAGCTGTTTTTT; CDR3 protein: CASSLPGGPNTGELFF
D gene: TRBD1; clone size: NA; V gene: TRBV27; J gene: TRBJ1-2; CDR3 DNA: TGTGCCAGCAGTTTATTTGGGACAGGCCAGGTTGGCTACACCTTC; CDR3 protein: CASSLFGTGQVGYTF